This T cell receptor (beta chain) was sequenced during a study of regulatory T cells in long-lasting Graves disease. Remarks on this clonotype: Its antigen is not identified.

The time point was: persistent/refractory GD, antithyroid drugs over 5 years with positive TRAb. TCR sequences were obtained from RNA taken from PBMCs. The patients were enrolled through endocrinology in Xi'an, China. Arm-PCR of CDR3 regions and iRepertoire HTBI primers were used to build TCR beta libraries. TCRdb redid the calling of the multiplex PCR reads with MiXCR, one entry per CDR3 protein. The sample includes under 450,000 distinct CDR3 sequences, 23% of them seen just once. The study, taken as a whole, reports: TCR diversity was lower in persistent than newly diagnosed Graves' disease. Owing to a sample size that was small, accuracy may have been reduced. Patients with persistent disease shared some 2,900 public clonotypes, outpacing the 966 shared by new patients.

CDR3 length: 12 residues. CDR1 and CDR2 from the germline V gene are MNHEY and SVGAGI. V lost 4 bases, J lost 3 bases, and 7 bases lay in between. The TCR comes from a female donor with Graves disease. Sequenced material: peripheral blood mononuclear cells (PBMCs), taken when the disease was refractory, from a patient treated with antithyroid drugs. This chain links TRBV6-5 with TRBJ2-7, with no clear D. For the CDR3, the DNA is TGTGCCAGCAGTTTTGCATACTACGAGCAGTACTTC. This encodes CASSFAYYEQYF.